One and the same sample provided the 31 T cell receptor beta chains below, sequenced in a study of T cell responses to AZD1222 COVID-19 vaccine. Assay: immunoSEQ multiplex PCR; the TCRdb copy retains only in-frame clones and omits some. This sample has about 150,000 clones; 92% occur once, and the top ten carry roughly 4%. Sequences were derived from peripheral blood, sampled on day 0 of AZD1222 vaccination. These receptors were obtained from an adult in good health.

The CDR3 sequence is CASRNKPSGNTEAFF. The CDR3 bases are TGTGCCAGCAGAAACAAACCCTCAGGTAACACTGAAGCTTTCTTT. The chain joins TRBV27 to TRBJ1-1; D unresolved. Germline V CDR1 and CDR2: MNHEY, SMNVEV (reference sequence). Trimming left V 6 bases short and J 2 bases short, with 16 bases between. CDR3 size: 15 residues.

V is TRBV28 and J is TRBJ1-3; D is ambiguous. The ends were cut back, 6 bases at V and 0 bases at J, with 6 bases in the middle. This CDR3 is built from 13 residues. The germline V gene has CDR1 MDHEN and CDR2 SYDVKM. DNA of the CDR3: TGTGCCAGCAGCTTGTCCTCTGGAAACACCATATATTTT. Encoded protein: CASSLSSGNTIYF. Based on the CDR3 plus reference TRBV28 and TRBJ1-3, the full variable domain is DVKVTQSSRYLVKRTGEKVFLECVQDMDHENMFWYRQDPGLGLRLIYFSYDVKMKEKGDIPEGYSVSREKKERFSLILESASTNQTSMYLCASSLSSGNTIYFGEGSWLTVV.

This chain links TRBV15 with TRBJ1-2; D uncertain. Germline loops: CDR1 LNHNV, CDR2 YYDKDF (reference sequence). The germline V and J ends were trimmed by 1 base and 7 bases, with 16 bases remaining between them. CDR3 length equals 15 residues. The CDR3 DNA reads TGTGCCACCAGCAGAGCTTTATACTCGGGTTCTGGCTACACCTTC. Translating gives CATSRALYSGSGYTF.

The chain combines TRBV25-1 with TRBJ2-3, with no clear D. Germline values: CDR1 MGHDK, CDR2 SYGVNS. V was trimmed by 7 bases and J by 2 bases, leaving 4 bases between them. The CDR3 runs 11 residues. CDR3 sequence: CASKITDTQYF. As DNA, the CDR3 is TGTGCCAGCAAGATCACAGATACGCAGTATTTT.

With regard to this clone: In the same sample, other DNA sequences code for this CDR3. The chain is built from TRBV19 and TRBJ2-3; D possibly corresponds to TRBD2 (5 bases). The V end lost 3 bases, the J end lost 1 base, and 5 bases lay between the germline ends. The germline V gene encodes CDR1 LNHDA and CDR2 SQIVND (reference sequence). This CDR3 is 13 amino acids long. CDR3: CASSIGGTDTQYF. The CDR3 bases are TGTGCCAGTAGTATCGGGGGCACAGATACGCAGTATTTT.

V is TRBV5-1 and J is TRBJ1-2; D unresolved. The V and J ends lost 4 bases and 4 bases respectively, with 14 bases between them. Germline CDR1 is SGHRS and CDR2 is YFSETQ. This CDR3 is 14 amino acids long. CDR3 DNA sequence: TGCGCCAGCAGCGTTCGCCCCAGCGGCTATGGCTACACCTTC. Translation gives CASSVRPSGYGYTF.

In this sample, this clone turned up once. This sequence joins TRBV28 and TRBJ1-2; D ambiguous. The CDR3 consists of 18 residues. V lost 2 bases to trimming and J lost 1 base, with 20 bases between them. Germline V gives CDR1 MDHEN, CDR2 SYDVKM. The CDR3 DNA reads TGTGCCAGCAGTTTAGTGGAGGGCGTCCGAGCGGTTAACTATGGCTACACCTTC. Translated, it gives CASSLVEGVRAVNYGYTF.

This sequence joins TRBV6-1 and TRBJ1-2; a weak D match, TRBD1 (6 bases). This CDR3 is built from 12 residues. CDR1 and CDR2 from the germline V gene are MNHNS and SASEGT. Trimming took off 2 bases at V and 12 bases at J, with 13 bases between the two ends. The CDR3 loop is CASSESGQDHTF. CDR3 DNA sequence: TGTGCCAGCAGTGAATCGGGACAAGACCACACCTTC.

The CDR3 sequence is CASRLTYEQYF. The CDR3, as DNA: TGTGCCAGCAGGCTAACCTACGAGCAGTACTTC. The chain links TRBV7-2 to TRBJ2-7, with D unresolved. Germline values: CDR1 SGHTA, CDR2 FQGNSA. V lost 6 bases and J lost 2, with 5 bases in between. The length of the CDR3 is 11 residues.

About this clone itself: Other DNA sequences within the sample encode an identical CDR3. The rearrangement uses TRBV19 and TRBJ2-3; D gene unclear. Germline values: CDR1 LNHDA, CDR2 SQIVND (reference sequence). V was shortened by 1 base and J by 1 base, with 3 bases between the two germline ends. The CDR3 spans 13 residues. The chain's CDR3 is CASSIGGTDTQYF. CDR3 nucleotide sequence: TGTGCCAGTAGTATAGGAGGCACAGATACGCAGTATTTT.

The chain couples TRBV9 to TRBJ1-2; 7 nucleotides line up with TRBD1. V lost 7 bases, J lost 2 bases, and 11 bases stayed unmatched. The CDR3 has 15 amino acids. Germline V gene lookup returns CDR1 SGDLS and CDR2 YYNGEE. The CDR3 DNA follows: TGTGCCAGCGTAAGGGGACAGCAAGCCAACTATGGCTACACCTTC. Translated, it gives CASVRGQQANYGYTF.

The chain is built from TRBV19 and TRBJ2-1, with unresolved D. Germline CDR1 and CDR2: LNHDA and SQIVND (reference sequence). Trimming removed 7 bases from V and 2 bases from J, with 9 bases in between. CDR3 length: 13 residues. The CDR3 spells CASTGRTYNEQFF. In DNA form, the CDR3 reads TGTGCCAGTACGGGTAGAACCTACAATGAGCAGTTCTTC. The full variable domain, with the rest looked up from reference TRBV19 and TRBJ2-1, is DGGITQSPKYLFRKEGQNVTLSCEQNLNHDAMYWYRQDPGQGLRLIYYSQIVNDFQKGDIAEGYSVSREKKESFPLTVTSAQKNPTAFYLCASTGRTYNEQFFGPGTRLTVL.

The chain has TRBV18 and TRBJ1-5; D is possibly TRBD1 (5 bases). CDR1 and CDR2 (germline): KGHSH, LQKENI. The CDR3 runs to 15 residues. Trimming pared 0 bases from V and 4 bases from J, leaving 10 bases between. The CDR3 DNA reads TGTGCCAGCTCACCACCGCCAGGGAATAATCAGCCCCAGCATTTT. This sequence encodes CASSPPPGNNQPQHF.

The chain has TRBV24-1 and TRBJ2-3; no clear D gene. Germline V CDR1 and CDR2: KGHDR, SFDVKD. This CDR3 spans 19 amino acids. V lost 0 bases and J lost 2, with 20 bases in between. CDR3 amino acids: CATSDLPNPLQRNTDTQYF. The CDR3 DNA follows: TGTGCCACCAGTGATTTGCCCAACCCCCTACAGAGAAACACAGATACGCAGTATTTT.

This chain uses TRBV19 with TRBJ1-1; no clear D gene. Trimming removed 5 bases from V and 4 bases from J, with 14 bases in between. Germline V lookup: CDR1 LNHDA, CDR2 SQIVND (reference sequence). This CDR3 has 14 residues. CDR3 in amino acids: CASSGQAWGTEAFF. CDR3 DNA sequence: TGTGCCAGTAGTGGTCAGGCTTGGGGCACTGAAGCTTTCTTT. Combining the CDR3 with reference TRBV19 and TRBJ1-1 gives the whole variable domain DGGITQSPKYLFRKEGQNVTLSCEQNLNHDAMYWYRQDPGQGLRLIYYSQIVNDFQKGDIAEGYSVSREKKESFPLTVTSAQKNPTAFYLCASSGQAWGTEAFFGQGTRLTVV.

J is TRBJ1-2 and V is TRBV18; D gene ambiguous. There are 17 residues in the CDR3. Trimming removed 1 base at V and 2 bases at J, with 17 bases between. Germline CDR1 reads KGHSH; CDR2 reads LQKENI. CDR3 sequence: CASSPLNWALFNYGYTF. In DNA, the CDR3 is TGTGCCAGCTCACCACTAAATTGGGCTTTGTTCAACTATGGCTACACCTTC.

The chain is built from TRBV6-5 and TRBJ1-2, with 11 nucleotides matching TRBD1. Germline trimming cut 6 bases from V and 10 bases from J; bases unmatched to any gene: 10. This CDR3 has 14 residues. Germline values: CDR1 MNHEY, CDR2 SVGAGI. CDR3 loop: CASRTLGQGDPYTF. Here the CDR3 DNA reads TGTGCCAGCAGGACACTGGGACAGGGGGATCCCTACACCTTC.

The sample holds a few counts of this clone. The rearrangement joins TRBV23-1 to TRBJ2-1; D might be TRBD1 or TRBD2, each matching 5 bases. TRBV23-1 is labeled an ORF, and its function is uncertain. There are 16 residues in the CDR3. The germline V and J ends were trimmed by 3 bases and 2 bases, with 14 bases remaining between them. This CDR3 reads CASSQGLGDPYNEQFF. CDR3 nucleotides: TGCGCCAGCAGTCAGGGATTGGGGGACCCCTACAATGAGCAGTTCTTC.

The chain recombines TRBV7-9 with TRBJ2-1, with D perhaps matching TRBD2 (6 bases). Trimming left V 5 bases short and J 10 bases short, with 21 bases between. Germline V gene lookup returns CDR1 SEHNR and CDR2 FQNEAQ (reference sequence). This CDR3 comprises 15 residues. The CDR3, as DNA: TGTGCCAGCAGCCTTCGCGACTACCACGGGGGAGAGCAGTTCTTC. It codes for CASSLRDYHGGEQFF.

The genes are TRBV7-9 and TRBJ1-5, with D hard to call. Trimming removed 3 bases from V and 5 bases from J, with 8 bases in between. In germline, CDR1 is SEHNR, CDR2 FQNEAQ (reference sequence). The CDR3 is 13 residues long. In nucleotides, the CDR3 is TGTGCCAGCAGCTTCGGCCAGTATCAGCCCCAGCATTTT. It encodes CASSFGQYQPQHF.

The rearrangement uses TRBV9 and TRBJ1-1; D remains ambiguous. The germline CDR1 and CDR2 sequences are SGDLS and YYNGEE. The CDR3 consists of 13 residues. V shed 0 bases and J shed 0 bases, with 3 bases lying between them. CDR3 sequence: CASSVGMNTEAFF. The CDR3 DNA follows: TGTGCCAGCAGCGTAGGGATGAACACTGAAGCTTTCTTT.

The chain links TRBV6-5 to TRBJ2-1; D remains ambiguous. The germline CDR1 and CDR2 sequences are MNHEY and SVGAGI. The CDR3 totals 12 residues. The V and J ends lost 8 bases and 4 bases respectively, with 9 bases between them. In DNA form, the CDR3 reads TGTGCCAGCGCTGCAGTGTACAATGAGCAGTTCTTC. Its protein product is CASAAVYNEQFF.

The J gene is TRBJ2-1, the V gene TRBV5-1; 7 positions agree with TRBD2. From germline, CDR1 is SGHRS and CDR2 YFSETQ. This CDR3 has 16 residues. With 5 bases clipped from V and 6 bases from J, the junction kept 14 bases outside the gene matches. In DNA form, the CDR3 reads TGCGCCAGCAGATCGGTCGGCGGGAGTTTGGTCAATGAGCAGTTCTTC. This encodes CASRSVGGSLVNEQFF.

This chain links TRBV5-5 with TRBJ1-2; TRBD1 matches at 9 bases. The CDR3 extends over 16 amino acids. Germline assignment: CDR1 SGHKS and CDR2 YYEKEE (reference sequence). J gave up 4 bases and V 1 base, and 8 bases lay outside the gene matches. In DNA, the CDR3 is TGTGCCAGCAGCTTGCGAATACAGGGGGCCGCCTATGGCTACACCTTC. It translates to CASSLRIQGAAYGYTF.

The J gene is TRBJ2-1, the V gene TRBV7-9; TRBD2 matches 8 bases. V dropped 5 bases and J dropped 6; count of bases not matched to a gene: 9. From germline, CDR1 is SEHNR and CDR2 FQNEAQ (reference sequence). CDR3 length: 15 amino acids. The CDR3: CASSHSETSANEQFF. In DNA, the CDR3 is TGTGCCAGCAGCCACTCAGAGACTAGCGCCAATGAGCAGTTCTTC.

The chain links TRBV3-1 (or the pseudogene TRBV3-2) to TRBJ1-2; D gene uncertain. Germline V gives CDR1 LGHDT, CDR2 YNNKEL (reference sequence). This CDR3 contains 14 residues. With 4 bases removed from V and 2 bases from J, the gap between germline ends came to 11 bases. The CDR3 nucleotides are TGTGCCAGCAGCCCAGATGATCGAAACTATGGCTACACCTTC. This gives the protein CASSPDDRNYGYTF.

This chain connects TRBV6-1 to TRBJ2-1; D might be TRBD1 (6 bases). The V end was cut by 1 base, the J end by 2 bases, with 6 bases between. The length of the CDR3 is 14 residues. In germline, CDR1 is MNHNS, CDR2 SASEGT. The CDR3 coding sequence is TGTGCCAGCAGTGAAGGACAGGCCTACAATGAGCAGTTCTTC. Its protein product is CASSEGQAYNEQFF.

The chain employs TRBV7-8 and TRBJ2-7; D is possibly TRBD1 (6 bases). This CDR3 comprises 13 residues. CDR1 and CDR2 from the germline V gene are SGHVS and FQNEAQ. Trimming removed 3 bases from V and 2 bases from J, with 8 bases in between. CDR3 DNA: TGTGCCAGCAGCTTTGGGGGCGCCTACGAGCAGTACTTC. Protein product: CASSFGGAYEQYF. The full variable domain, completed using reference TRBV7-8 and TRBJ2-7, is GAGVSQSPRYKVAKRGQDVALRCDPISGHVSLFWYQQALGQGPEFLTYFQNEAQLDKSGLPSDRFFAERPEGSVSTLKIQRTQQEDSAVYLCASSFGGAYEQYFGPGTRLTVT.

The rearrangement joins TRBV6-4 to TRBJ2-2, with unresolved D. The germline V gene encodes CDR1 MRHNA and CDR2 SNTAGT. The CDR3 covers 14 residues. V was cut by 0 bases and J by 4 bases, with 6 bases left in between. This CDR3 is CASSDSESTGELFF. CDR3 nucleotide sequence: TGTGCCAGCAGTGACTCGGAGTCCACCGGGGAGCTGTTTTTT.

V usage is TRBV9 and J usage is TRBJ1-2; no clear D. There are 13 residues in the CDR3. With 4 bases removed from V and 4 bases from J, the gap between germline ends came to 11 bases. Germline CDR1 and CDR2: SGDLS and YYNGEE. This CDR3 is CASSPPDRYGYTF. CDR3 DNA: TGTGCCAGCAGCCCCCCCGACCGCTATGGCTACACCTTC.

The chain combines TRBV7-7 with TRBJ2-7; no definite D call. Germline CDR1 and CDR2: SSHAT and FNYEAQ (reference sequence). This CDR3 comprises 13 residues. Trimming removed 4 bases from V and 4 bases from J, with 11 bases in between. CDR3: CASSSSLGYEQYF. As DNA, the CDR3 is TGTGCCAGCAGCTCCTCCCTAGGATACGAGCAGTACTTC.